The T cell receptor beta chain described here comes from a study of blood T cell repertoires in COVID-19. Sequencing used immunoSEQ multiplex PCR; TCRdb keeps in-frame clones, though not all of them. The data hold around 250,000 clones, with around 93% observed a single time. The CDR3 is 17 residues long. V lost 6 bases to trimming and J lost 4 bases; unmatched junction nucleotides: 14. Germline lookup yields CDR1 MDHEN and CDR2 SYDVKM. The sample consisted of PBMCs or T cells enriched from blood (not recorded which). This receptor was obtained from a middle-aged man who had been exposed to COVID-19. The rearrangement links TRBV28 to TRBJ1-5, with 8 bases identical to TRBD1. DNA for the CDR3: TGTGCCAGCAGCCATACCCGGGACAGGTCCCTTAATCAGCCCCAGCATTTT. This translates into CASSHTRDRSLNQPQHF.